This T cell receptor (beta chain) was obtained from a study of OX40 agonist ivuxolimab in advanced cancers. This clone appeared a few times. The V end lost 5 bases, the J end lost 0 bases, and 11 bases lay between the germline ends. Germline lookup yields CDR1 MNHEY and CDR2 SVGAGI. There are 15 residues in the CDR3. Only in-frame clones appear in the TCRdb table, and some are missing; sequencing was by immunoSEQ multiplex PCR. In the table there are 69,000 or so clones, approximately 90% of which are singletons. The gene calls are TRBV6-5 and TRBJ2-1; D gene ambiguous. The source of this sequence is an adult with an advanced solid tumor such as melanoma, head and neck, liver or kidney cancer. Source: CD4+ or CD8+ T cells sorted from blood, taken in a trial of the OX40 agonist ivuxolimab. The DNA of the CDR3 is TGTGCCAGCAGTCAGTTCATACGCTCCTACAATGAGCAGTTCTTC. Protein sequence: CASSQFIRSYNEQFF.